This entry is about one TCR beta chain. The entry originates in a study of blood T cell repertoires in COVID-19. Original data processing: Reference gene primers were amplified, and this amplification served to estimate nucleated cell counts. The method was immunoSEQ multiplex PCR; TCRdb's version includes in-frame clones alone and lacks a portion of them. That table supplies the V and J calls and clone size; D and trimming were determined from the DNA. The sample has roughly 500,000 clones; 88% are singletons. This CDR3 has 13 amino acids. Germline values: CDR1 GTSNPN, CDR2 SVGIG (reference sequence). V lost 2 bases and J lost 7, with 14 bases in between.

The receptor comes from a woman aged 40 to 55 who had recovered from COVID-19. V and J are TRBV30 and TRBJ2-5, with D possibly being TRBD2 (5 bases). Sequencing was done on a sample of PBMCs or T cells enriched from blood (not recorded which). CDR3 amino acids: CAWSPQSAGTQYF. The CDR3, as DNA: TGTGCCTGGAGTCCCCAATCCGCGGGGACCCAGTACTTC. The full variable domain, rest sourced from reference TRBV30 and TRBJ2-5, is SQTIHQWPATLVQPVGSPLSLECTVEGTSNPNLYWYRQAAGRGLQLLFYSVGIGQISSEVPQNLSASRPQDRQFILSSKKLLLSDSGFYLCAWSPQSAGTQYFGPGTRLLVL.